At least ten counts were recorded for the clone carrying this T cell receptor (beta chain). Its antigen is undetermined. The CDR3 runs to 14 residues. Germline-derived CDR1 and CDR2 are SGDLS and YYNGEE. Deletions cut 4 bases from V and 0 bases from J, with 8 bases between. Among the exclusions were patients with other autoimmune diseases, uncontrolled infections, pregnancy or lactation. This sample is drawn from a study of Graves' ophthalmopathy and Graves' hyperthyroidism. RNA transcripts provided the template for amplifying TCR beta CDR3 regions. The library came from an HTBI-primed first-round RT-PCR and a second-round multiplex PCR. TCRdb itself ran the multiplex PCR reads through MiXCR, one entry per CDR3 protein. The sample lists fewer than 650,000 distinct CDR3 sequences; 20% to 25% were seen once. Study results and caveats: Most thyroid-expanded clonotypes exceeding 0.001 frequency were also found in blood.

This chain connects TRBV9 to TRBJ1-3; maybe TRBD1 (5 bases). Sequenced material: peripheral blood. This clonotype was sampled from a young woman with stable Graves' hyperthyroidism. Some clones in this sample may be carry-over from other donors' samples. CDR3: CASSKTVSGNTIYF. CDR3 sequence (DNA): TGTGCCAGCAGCAAGACAGTCTCTGGAAACACCATATATTTT.